These 15 T cell receptor beta chains came from one sample sequenced in a study of shared clonotypes between healthy human individuals. Naive CD8 cells comprised CD45RO-negative, CCR7-positively selected cells, excluding terminally differentiated effector memory CD45RA+ cells. Repertoires were generated with immunoSEQ multiplex PCR, while TCRdb's copy carries only in-frame clones and drops some. Counted here are hundreds of thousands of clones, nearly 98% occurring once; the ten biggest clones make up 0.3%. The sample was naive CD8+ T cells sorted from blood. The receptors stem from a man under 40 in good health.

This sequence joins TRBV27 and TRBJ2-3; 10 bases map to TRBD1. Looked up from germline, CDR1 is MNHEY and CDR2 is SMNVEV (reference sequence). The ends lost 5 bases at V and 6 bases at J; junction bases unmatched: 5. The CDR3 has 14 amino acids. The CDR3 loop reads CASSLLGQGDTQYF. The CDR3 DNA reads as TGTGCCAGCAGTCTTTTGGGACAGGGGGATACGCAGTATTTT.

This chain joins TRBV7-9 and TRBJ2-7, with TRBD2 matching over 11 bases. The CDR3 consists of 17 residues. Germline CDR1 is SEHNR and CDR2 is FQNEAQ (reference sequence). With V trimmed by 2 bases and J by 4 bases, 10 bases remained unmatched. The CDR3 DNA sequence: TGTGCCAGCAGCTTACCTTATGGGACTAGCGGAACTTACGAGCAGTACTTC. Encoded protein: CASSLPYGTSGTYEQYF.

The chain has TRBV6-5 and TRBJ2-1; TRBD1 is a possible D gene (6 bases). The CDR3 loop spans 15 amino acids. The V end lost 6 bases, the J end lost 1 base, and 13 bases lay between the germline ends. The germline gives CDR1 MNHEY, CDR2 SVGAGI. The CDR3 protein is CASSPVDSSYNEQFF. In DNA, the CDR3 is TGTGCCAGCAGCCCAGTGGACAGTTCCTACAATGAGCAGTTCTTC.

The gene calls are TRBV2 and TRBJ1-5; no clear D gene. V was shortened by 8 bases and J by 0 bases, with 8 bases between the two germline ends. CDR1 SNHLY and CDR2 FYNNEI come from the germline V gene. The CDR3 loop spans 13 amino acids. The CDR3 DNA reads TGTGCCAGCGGGCAAGATAGCAATCAGCCCCAGCATTTT. Translated: CASGQDSNQPQHF.

CDR3 sequence: CASRETGQAVPYTF. The DNA for the CDR3 is TGTGCCAGCAGGGAAACGGGACAGGCTGTCCCCTACACCTTC. The genes are TRBV6-1 and TRBJ1-2, with 8 bases identical to TRBD1. V shed 6 bases and J 10 bases; nucleotides not matched to a gene: 13. The CDR3 extends over 14 amino acids. Germline-derived CDR1 and CDR2 are MNHNS and SASEGT.

The chain recombines TRBV6-5 with TRBJ1-1; tentatively, D is TRBD1 (6 bases). Trimming cost V 2 bases and J 4 bases, with 14 bases left between them. The germline V gene has CDR1 MNHEY and CDR2 SVGAGI. This CDR3 is built from 15 residues. The CDR3 spells CASSYVPQGPTEAFF. DNA of the CDR3: TGTGCCAGCAGTTACGTACCCCAGGGGCCCACTGAAGCTTTCTTT.

The chain carries TRBV28 and TRBJ1-1; D remains unclear. The V and J ends lost 7 bases and 0 bases respectively, with 15 bases between them. The CDR3 has 15 amino acids. Germline assignment: CDR1 MDHEN and CDR2 SYDVKM. The chain's CDR3 is CASTMTPTMNTEAFF. The CDR3 DNA follows: TGTGCCAGCACCATGACACCGACTATGAACACTGAAGCTTTCTTT.

Notes on this clone: Distinct nucleotide sequences in the sample also encode this CDR3. The gene calls are TRBV29-1 and TRBJ2-2; D tentatively reads TRBD1 or TRBD2 (5 bases each). CDR1 and CDR2 (germline): SQVTM, ANQGSEA. This CDR3 is 14 amino acids long. Trimming left V 3 bases short and J 4 bases short, with 12 bases between. The CDR3 nucleotides are TGCAGCGTTGATCGGGGCCGCGGCACCGGGGAGCTGTTTTTT. It translates to CSVDRGRGTGELFF.

The genes are TRBV7-7 and TRBJ2-7; 9 bases are shared with TRBD2. Unmatched junction bases numbered 7, after V lost 5 bases and J lost 5 bases. CDR3 length: 14 residues. Germline V gene sequence: CDR1 SSHAT, CDR2 FNYEAQ (reference sequence). This CDR3 reads CASSPGLAFHEQYF. The CDR3 bases are TGTGCCAGCAGCCCGGGACTAGCTTTCCACGAGCAGTACTTC.

This chain joins TRBV7-9 and TRBJ2-7; D remains ambiguous. The CDR3 runs to 15 residues. Germline V lookup: CDR1 SEHNR, CDR2 FQNEAQ (reference sequence). V lost 4 bases to trimming and J lost 3 bases, with 16 bases between them. The CDR3 nucleotides are TGTGCCAGCAGCTCGAACAGTCTATTAAACTACGAGCAGTACTTC. This gives the protein CASSSNSLLNYEQYF.

This chain uses TRBV29-1 with TRBJ2-5; no reliable D call. V lost 4 bases to trimming and J lost 1 base, with 7 bases between them. Germline CDR1 and CDR2: SQVTM and ANQGSEA. The CDR3 covers 12 residues. The CDR3 DNA is TGCAGCGTTGCGGACCTCCAAGAGACCCAGTACTTC. The encoded protein is CSVADLQETQYF.

J is TRBJ2-7 and V is TRBV4-3; TRBD2 aligns across 9 bases. Germline-derived CDR1 and CDR2 are LGHNA and YSLEER. This CDR3 has 15 residues. J gave up 3 bases and V 1 base, and 4 bases lay outside the gene matches. The DNA for the CDR3 is TGCGCCAGCAGCCAAGTAGCGGGAGCTATCTACGAGCAGTACTTC. This gives the protein CASSQVAGAIYEQYF.

The chain has TRBV11-2 and TRBJ2-5, with TRBD1 identical over 8 bases. The CDR3 runs to 14 residues. The germline V gene has CDR1 SGHAT and CDR2 FQNNGV. The V gene end was trimmed by 3 bases and the J gene end by 5 bases; junction bases not matched to a gene: 5. The CDR3 sequence is CASSFQGAWETQYF. As DNA, the CDR3 is TGTGCCAGCAGCTTTCAGGGGGCTTGGGAGACCCAGTACTTC.

This chain joins TRBV7-8 and TRBJ1-1, with 7 nucleotides matching TRBD1. V was pared by 4 bases and J by 1 base, with 3 bases of the junction left unmatched. The CDR3 has 14 residues. Germline CDR1 reads SGHVS; CDR2 reads FQNEAQ. Here the CDR3 reads CASSSQGKNTEAFF. The CDR3 nucleotides read TGTGCCAGCAGCTCACAGGGGAAGAACACTGAAGCTTTCTTT. The variable domain in full, completed from reference TRBV7-8 and TRBJ1-1, reads GAGVSQSPRYKVAKRGQDVALRCDPISGHVSLFWYQQALGQGPEFLTYFQNEAQLDKSGLPSDRFFAERPEGSVSTLKIQRTQQEDSAVYLCASSSQGKNTEAFFGQGTRLTVV.

This rearrangement joins TRBV11-2 to TRBJ2-1, with D uncertain. The germline gives CDR1 SGHAT, CDR2 FQNNGV. The CDR3 length is 13 residues. Trimming shortened V by 5 bases and J by 5 bases, and 10 bases separated the two germline ends. The CDR3 loop reads CASSIYSDNEQFF. CDR3 bases: TGTGCCAGCAGCATCTACAGCGACAATGAGCAGTTCTTC.